The 7 T cell receptor beta chains below were found in one sample sequenced in a study of cytomegalovirus exposure and HLA in healthy donors. Profiled with immunoSEQ multiplex PCR; TCRdb holds only in-frame clones, not every one. Of some 290,000 clones listed, nearly 90% are singletons. Sequenced material: PBMCs. The source of these receptors is a man aged 30 to 45 in good health and CMV-seronegative.

The chain recombines TRBV9 with TRBJ2-5; 11 bases match TRBD2. V gave up 0 bases and J gave up 5 bases; unmatched junction bases: 3. The V gene's germline CDR1 is SGDLS and CDR2 YYNGEE. This CDR3 comprises 15 residues. This CDR3 reads CASSVGGTSGETQYF. CDR3 in DNA: TGTGCCAGCAGCGTAGGGGGGACTAGCGGTGAGACCCAGTACTTC.

There are a few counts of this clone. The rearrangement links TRBV18 to TRBJ2-7; tentative D call: TRBD1 (6 bases). The germline V and J ends were trimmed by 5 bases and 3 bases, with 11 bases remaining between them. The CDR3 extends over 13 amino acids. Germline-derived CDR1 and CDR2 are KGHSH and LQKENI. In nucleotides, the CDR3 is TGTGCCAGCTCATCTTCACAGGGCTACGAGCAGTACTTC. Translating gives CASSSSQGYEQYF.

This clone appeared a single time. This chain connects TRBV9 to TRBJ2-3; weak D call: TRBD2 (7 bases). CDR1 is SGDLS and CDR2 is YYNGEE in the germline V gene. The CDR3 covers 17 residues. V was cut by 0 bases and J by 1 base, with 15 bases left in between. The CDR3 loop is CASSVASTGGRTDTQYF. For the CDR3, the DNA is TGTGCCAGCAGCGTAGCTTCGACGGGGGGCCGCACAGATACGCAGTATTTT.

CDR3 sequence reads: CATIRGYSNQPQHF. The CDR3 DNA follows: TGTGCCACCATTAGGGGTTATAGCAATCAGCCCCAGCATTTT. The chain uses TRBV6-1 and TRBJ1-5, with D possibly being TRBD1 (5 bases). Per the germline V gene, CDR1 is MNHNS and CDR2 is SASEGT. The CDR3 sequence is 14 residues long. V lost 10 bases and J lost 0, with 13 bases in between.

The chain couples TRBV9 to TRBJ1-4; TRBD1 matches 7 bases. Looked up from germline, CDR1 is SGDLS and CDR2 is YYNGEE. V trimming: 3 bases; J trimming: 5 bases; junction bases outside the gene matches: 4. This CDR3 has 14 residues. This CDR3 is CASSAGQPNEKLFF. DNA of the CDR3: TGTGCCAGCAGCGCGGGACAGCCAAATGAAAAACTGTTTTTT. Looking up the rest from reference TRBV9 and TRBJ1-4 gives the full variable domain: DSGVTQTPKHLITATGQRVTLRCSPRSGDLSVYWYQQSLDQGLQFLIQYYNGEERAKGNILERFSAQQFPDLHSELNLSSLELGDSALYFCASSAGQPNEKLFFGSGTQLSVL.

The CDR3 loop is CASSLTGWQRYGYTF. DNA for the CDR3: TGTGCCAGCAGCCTGACTGGTTGGCAGCGCTATGGCTACACCTTC. The rearrangement joins TRBV5-6 to TRBJ1-2; D uncertain. Germline CDR1 is SGHDT and CDR2 is YYEEEE. Trimming took 4 bases from V and 4 from J, leaving 17 bases between them. This CDR3 is 15 amino acids long.

The genes are TRBV5-4 and TRBJ1-1; D possibly corresponds to TRBD1 (5 bases). The germline V gene has CDR1 SGHNT and CDR2 YYREEE (reference sequence). The CDR3 extends over 13 amino acids. The V and J ends lost 3 bases and 3 bases respectively, with 9 bases between them. The chain's CDR3 is CASSYDRDTEAFF. The CDR3 DNA is TGTGCCAGCAGCTATGACAGAGACACTGAAGCTTTCTTT. Full variable domain (missing parts from reference TRBV5-4 and TRBJ1-1): ETGVTQSPTHLIKTRGQQVTLRCSSQSGHNTVSWYQQALGQGPQFIFQYYREEENGRGNFPPRFSGLQFPNYSSELNVNALELDDSALYLCASSYDRDTEAFFGQGTRLTVV.